This T cell receptor (beta chain) comes out of a study of blood T cell repertoires in COVID-19. The length of the CDR3 is 15 residues. Germline CDR1 is SGHDT and CDR2 is YYEEEE. The J segment lost 3 bases and the V segment lost 6 bases, leaving 10 bases of the junction unmatched. Original processing notes: How many nucleated cells were present was estimated from reference gene primer amplification. Assay used: immunoSEQ multiplex PCR; TCRdb lists only in-frame clones, some missing. Clonal size and the V and J genes are those of that table, whereas D and trimming came from the DNA. The data show about 150,000 clones, with roughly 80% seen just once and roughly 2% held by the top ten.

This sequence originates from a man in his 70s with acute or convalescent COVID-19. Sequenced material: peripheral blood. This chain connects TRBV5-6 to TRBJ2-7, with 9 bases fitting TRBD2. The CDR3, as DNA: TGTGCCAGCACCCCCTCGGCGGGAGGGTTCTACGAGCAGTACTTC. It translates to CASTPSAGGFYEQYF.